This is a list of T cell receptor beta chains from one sample in a study of cytomegalovirus exposure and HLA in healthy donors. Here immunoSEQ multiplex PCR was the method, and the copy in TCRdb shows in-frame clones only, minus some. This sample has 150,000 or so clones, with around 67% found just once. The sample comprised PBMCs. The origin of the receptors is a man younger than 30 in good health and CMV-seropositive. Both conserved end residues are part of each CDR3. The order of the fields is CDR3 length, D gene, V gene, clone size, J gene, CDR3 protein, CDR3 DNA. A D gene is named only where the DNA matches it firmly. Size values are once, few and many counts, or a class for expanded clones, and some rows have none.

length: 15; D: TRBD2; V: TRBV11-3; size: -; J: TRBJ2-2; CDR3: CASTQGLASPGELFF; DNA: TGTGCCAGCACCCAGGGACTAGCGAGTCCCGGGGAGCTGTTTTTT
length: 15; D: TRBD1; V: TRBV4-2; size: once; J: TRBJ1-1; CDR3: CASSQDDRGRTEAFF; DNA: TGTGCCAGCAGCCAAGACGACAGGGGGCGGACTGAAGCTTTCTTT
length: 15; D: TRBD2; V: TRBV6-5; size: -; J: TRBJ2-1; CDR3: CASLSAGSSYNEQFF; DNA: TGTGCCAGCTTGTCAGCGGGAAGCTCCTACAATGAGCAGTTCTTC
length: 17; D: TRBD2; V: TRBV7-2; size: few; J: TRBJ2-5; CDR3: CASRPAPGRRGNWTQYF; DNA: TGTGCCAGCAGACCGGCCCCTGGGCGGCGGGGGAATTGGACCCAGTACTTC
length: 13; D: -; V: TRBV27; size: -; J: TRBJ1-5; CDR3: CASREGTYQPQHF; DNA: TGTGCCAGCAGGGAGGGGACGTATCAGCCCCAGCATTTT
length: 15; D: -; V: TRBV9; size: few; J: TRBJ2-7; CDR3: CASSLHRDPGDEQYF; DNA: TGTGCCAGCAGCTTACACCGGGACCCGGGGGACGAGCAGTACTTC
length: 18; D: -; V: TRBV27; size: -; J: TRBJ1-5; CDR3: CASSSRSPTGLSNQPQHF; DNA: TGTGCCAGCAGTTCGCGTTCCCCGACAGGTCTTAGCAATCAGCCCCAGCATTTT
length: 13; D: -; V: TRBV6-1; size: few; J: TRBJ2-3; CDR3: CASSGLLTDTQYF; DNA: TGTGCCAGCAGTGGACTTTTAACAGATACGCAGTATTTT
length: 12; D: TRBD1; V: TRBV6-5; size: -; J: TRBJ1-1; CDR3: CASSRTGGAAFF; DNA: TGTGCCAGCAGCCGGACAGGGGGGGCAGCTTTCTTT
length: 16; D: TRBD1; V: TRBV27; size: -; J: TRBJ1-2; CDR3: CASSSGQGPGDYGYTF; DNA: TGTGCCAGCAGTTCGGGACAGGGGCCCGGTGACTATGGCTACACCTTC
length: 14; D: TRBD1; V: TRBV5-1; size: -; J: TRBJ1-3; CDR3: CASSLDRRRNTIYF; DNA: TGCGCCAGCAGTTTGGACAGGCGGAGAAACACCATATATTTT
length: 14; D: TRBD1; V: TRBV30; size: -; J: TRBJ2-7; CDR3: CAWGPGQGAYGQYF; DNA: TGTGCCTGGGGCCCGGGACAGGGGGCCTACGGGCAGTACTTC
length: 15; D: TRBD1; V: TRBV5-1; size: -; J: TRBJ2-7; CDR3: CASSGSPGQGYEQYF; DNA: TGCGCCAGCAGCGGGTCACCGGGACAGGGCTACGAGCAGTACTTC
length: 14; D: TRBD2; V: TRBV7-2; size: -; J: TRBJ2-7; CDR3: CASSFLSGIYEQYF; DNA: TGTGCCAGCAGCTTCCTTAGCGGGATTTACGAGCAGTACTTC
length: 17; D: TRBD2; V: TRBV7-3; size: -; J: TRBJ2-1; CDR3: CASSPQRLAVSYNEQFF; DNA: TGTGCCAGCAGCCCCCAAAGACTAGCGGTCTCCTACAATGAGCAGTTCTTC
length: 11; D: -; V: TRBV7-9; size: -; J: TRBJ2-5; CDR3: CASEPGETQYF; DNA: TGTGCCAGCGAACCGGGGGAGACCCAGTACTTC
length: 13; D: -; V: TRBV7-9; size: -; J: TRBJ1-1; CDR3: CASSSTGWTEAFF; DNA: TGTGCCAGCAGCTCCACAGGTTGGACTGAAGCTTTCTTT
length: 15; D: TRBD2; V: TRBV7-9; size: few; J: TRBJ2-7; CDR3: CASSSQAGASYEQYF; DNA: TGTGCCAGCAGCTCCCAAGCGGGAGCGTCCTACGAGCAGTACTTC
length: 13; D: TRBD1; V: TRBV7-8; size: -; J: TRBJ1-2; CDR3: CASSTGGSYGYTF; DNA: TGTGCCAGCAGCACAGGGGGCTCCTATGGCTACACCTTC
length: 15; D: -; V: TRBV7-6; size: -; J: TRBJ2-7; CDR3: CASSLEEGGFYEQYF; DNA: TGTGCCAGCAGCTTAGAAGAGGGGGGGTTCTACGAGCAGTACTTC
length: 15; D: TRBD1; V: TRBV11-2; size: -; J: TRBJ1-2; CDR3: CASSLGPGTGDGYTF; DNA: TGTGCCAGCAGCTTGGGGCCTGGGACAGGGGATGGCTACACCTTC
length: 17; D: TRBD1; V: TRBV10-3; size: -; J: TRBJ1-2; CDR3: CAISATGTGVVSSGYTF; DNA: TGTGCCATCAGCGCTACCGGGACAGGGGTCGTAAGTTCTGGCTACACCTTC
length: 16; D: TRBD1; V: TRBV7-2; size: -; J: TRBJ2-1; CDR3: CASSFLGQGTYNEQFF; DNA: TGTGCCAGCAGCTTCCTCGGACAGGGAACTTACAATGAGCAGTTCTTC
length: 14; D: -; V: TRBV19; size: -; J: TRBJ1-5; CDR3: CASRGDYSNQPQHF; DNA: TGTGCCAGTAGAGGGGATTATAGCAATCAGCCCCAGCATTTT
length: 16; D: -; V: TRBV5-4; size: few; J: TRBJ1-2; CDR3: CASSFLLGGPAGGYTF; DNA: TGTGCCAGCAGCTTCCTCTTGGGGGGGCCCGCAGGGGGCTACACCTTC
length: 16; D: -; V: TRBV6-5; size: -; J: TRBJ1-1; CDR3: CASSYSTGAPNTEAFF; DNA: TGTGCCAGCAGTTACTCGACTGGGGCCCCGAACACTGAAGCTTTCTTT
length: 12; D: -; V: TRBV28; size: -; J: TRBJ1-1; CDR3: CASSPTYTEAFF; DNA: TGTGCCAGCAGTCCAACTTACACTGAAGCTTTCTTT
length: 15; D: TRBD1; V: TRBV10-2; size: -; J: TRBJ1-4; CDR3: CASSPQTGRDEKLFF; DNA: TGCGCCAGCAGTCCCCAGACAGGGCGGGATGAAAAACTGTTTTTT
length: 14; D: -; V: TRBV10-1; size: few; J: TRBJ2-3; CDR3: CASSGSGYTDTQYF; DNA: TGCGCCAGCAGTGGTAGCGGCTACACAGATACGCAGTATTTT
length: 16; D: TRBD2; V: TRBV29-1; size: -; J: TRBJ2-2; CDR3: CSVEKAGGGNTGELFF; DNA: TGCAGCGTTGAAAAGGCGGGGGGCGGTAACACCGGGGAGCTGTTTTTT
length: 15; D: TRBD2; V: TRBV7-2; size: -; J: TRBJ2-1; CDR3: CASSLGLTFYNEQFF; DNA: TGTGCCAGCAGCTTGGGACTAACTTTCTACAATGAGCAGTTCTTC
length: 11; D: -; V: TRBV7-9; size: -; J: TRBJ2-7; CDR3: CASSVQYEQYF; DNA: TGTGCCAGCAGCGTTCAATACGAGCAGTACTTC
length: 15; D: TRBD1; V: TRBV5-1; size: once; J: TRBJ2-7; CDR3: CASRLGRDSSYEQYF; DNA: TGCGCCAGCAGACTCGGAAGGGACAGCTCCTACGAGCAGTACTTC
length: 18; D: TRBD1; V: TRBV27; size: -; J: TRBJ2-6; CDR3: CASSPWDRVFSGANVLTF; DNA: TGTGCCAGCAGTCCATGGGACAGGGTCTTCTCTGGGGCCAACGTCCTGACTTTC
length: 13; D: TRBD1; V: TRBV29-1; size: -; J: TRBJ2-7; CDR3: CSARTGSSNEQYF; DNA: TGCAGCGCGAGGACAGGGTCAAGTAACGAGCAGTACTTC
length: 14; D: -; V: TRBV27; size: -; J: TRBJ2-2; CDR3: CASSLNGQAGELFF; DNA: TGTGCCAGCAGTTTAAATGGTCAGGCCGGGGAGCTGTTTTTT
length: 13; D: -; V: TRBV19; size: -; J: TRBJ1-2; CDR3: CASSIQGTGGYTF; DNA: TGTGCCAGTAGTATCCAGGGGACGGGTGGCTACACCTTC
length: 14; D: TRBD1; V: TRBV7-8; size: -; J: TRBJ1-6; CDR3: CASSFDQGALPLHF; DNA: TGTGCCAGCAGCTTTGATCAGGGGGCCTTACCCCTCCACTTT
length: 15; D: -; V: TRBV25-1; size: -; J: TRBJ2-1; CDR3: CASSEFGSSYNEQFF; DNA: TGTGCCAGCAGTGAATTCGGGAGCTCCTACAATGAGCAGTTCTTC
length: 17; D: TRBD2; V: TRBV5-1; size: -; J: TRBJ2-2; CDR3: CASSLSVAGGNTGELFF; DNA: TGCGCCAGCAGCTTATCGGTAGCGGGGGGTAACACCGGGGAGCTGTTTTTT
length: 15; D: TRBD1; V: TRBV10-3; size: -; J: TRBJ1-3; CDR3: CAILRDSHSGNTIYF; DNA: TGTGCCATACTTAGGGACAGCCACTCTGGAAACACCATATATTTT
length: 15; D: TRBD2; V: TRBV12-5; size: -; J: TRBJ2-1; CDR3: CASGTSGFSYNEQFF; DNA: TGTGCTAGTGGGACTAGCGGTTTTTCCTACAATGAGCAGTTCTTC
length: 14; D: TRBD2; V: TRBV4-1; size: -; J: TRBJ2-5; CDR3: CASSRGGAQETQYF; DNA: TGCGCCAGCAGCCGGGGAGGGGCACAAGAGACCCAGTACTTC
length: 16; D: -; V: TRBV4-2; size: -; J: TRBJ2-3; CDR3: CASSHPLDSPTDTQYF; DNA: TGTGCCAGCAGCCACCCCCTCGACTCTCCCACAGATACGCAGTATTTT
length: 15; D: -; V: TRBV4-3; size: -; J: TRBJ1-2; CDR3: CASSQERGALSGYTF; DNA: TGCGCCAGCAGCCAAGAGCGCGGAGCTTTAAGTGGCTACACCTTC
length: 18; D: TRBD1; V: TRBV7-2; size: -; J: TRBJ2-6; CDR3: CASSWGEGQGTGANVLTF; DNA: TGTGCCAGCAGCTGGGGCGAGGGACAGGGGACGGGGGCCAACGTCCTGACTTTC
length: 15; D: TRBD2; V: TRBV19; size: -; J: TRBJ2-1; CDR3: CASSISGRAYNEQFF; DNA: TGTGCCAGTAGTATTAGCGGGAGGGCCTACAATGAGCAGTTCTTC
length: 15; D: -; V: TRBV10-2; size: -; J: TRBJ2-7; CDR3: CASSFGGGDYYEQYF; DNA: TGCGCCAGCAGTTTCGGAGGGGGGGACTACTACGAGCAGTACTTC
length: 16; D: TRBD1; V: TRBV27; size: -; J: TRBJ2-5; CDR3: CASSFGRTGGRETQYF; DNA: TGTGCCAGCAGTTTTGGGCGGACAGGGGGCAGAGAGACCCAGTACTTC